These 14 T cell receptor beta chains were sequenced from one sample in a study of control samples from healthy donors and cancer patients (dated by TCRdb to about 2020). To prepare the library, the immunoSEQ multiplex PCR assay was applied. In its TCRdb copy, this immuneACCESS table keeps in-frame sequences only and misses some clones. Where compared with another copy, unresolved V genes explain less than half of these, and the others have no known cause. In all, the sample holds 100,000 to 150,000 clones, and roughly 90% of those were seen once. The ten largest clonotypes hold 6% to 9.5% of the sample. Sequences were obtained from PBMCs. Every receptor here comes from a man aged 50 to 60 with head and neck cancer.

The CDR3 bases are TGCGCCAGCAGCCCCGGGGCAGGGGGCGTTATGAACACTGAAGCTTTCTTT. Translating gives CASSPGAGGVMNTEAFF. V is TRBV5-1 and J is TRBJ1-1; 8 bases match TRBD1. The CDR3 has 17 residues. CDR1 and CDR2 (germline): SGHRS, YFSETQ. V was clipped by 4 bases and J by 0 bases; unmatched bases: 11.

CDR3: CAWSVGGDQPQHF. The CDR3 coding sequence is TGTGCCTGGAGTGTTGGGGGGGATCAGCCCCAGCATTTT. The V gene is TRBV30, the J gene TRBJ1-5; D may be TRBD1 (5 bases). The CDR3 has 13 residues. V lost 0 bases and J lost 5, with 8 bases in between. The germline V gene encodes CDR1 GTSNPN and CDR2 SVGIG (reference sequence).

J is TRBJ2-5 and V is TRBV7-3, with D possibly TRBD2 on 6 matching bases. The CDR3 sequence is 14 residues long. The germline V gene has CDR1 SGHTA and CDR2 FQGTGA. Trimming shortened V by 2 bases and J by 4 bases, and 11 bases separated the two germline ends. CDR3 bases: TGTGCCAGCAGCTTATCAGGAGGGGCAGAGACCCAGTACTTC. Amino acid sequence: CASSLSGGAETQYF.

This chain joins TRBV28 and TRBJ1-3, with 9 positions matching TRBD1. CDR1 is MDHEN, CDR2 SYDVKM, per germline. CDR3 length: 16 residues. J was trimmed by 4 bases and V by 5 bases; bases with no gene match: 9. CDR3 bases: TGTGCCAGCAGTCAGACACAGGGGGCGCCCGGAAACACCATATATTTT. It is translated as CASSQTQGAPGNTIYF.

The chain links TRBV19 to TRBJ1-1; no clear D gene. From germline, CDR1 is LNHDA and CDR2 SQIVND (reference sequence). The CDR3 spans 13 residues. Trimming shortened V by 7 bases and J by 3 bases, and 12 bases separated the two germline ends. The CDR3 region is CASTGRFDTEAFF. The CDR3 coding sequence is TGTGCCAGTACGGGTAGGTTTGACACTGAAGCTTTCTTT.

The rearrangement links TRBV7-9 to TRBJ2-1, with 10 bases lining up with TRBD2. This CDR3 has 14 amino acids. V dropped 5 bases and J dropped 8; count of bases not matched to a gene: 6. Looked up from germline, CDR1 is SEHNR and CDR2 is FQNEAQ (reference sequence). CDR3 coding DNA: TGTGCCAGCAGCACCCTAGCGGGGGAGGATGAGCAGTTCTTC. Its protein is CASSTLAGEDEQFF.

This clone showed up just a few times. CDR3 protein: CASSSPGRTGELFF. In nucleotides, the CDR3 is TGTGCCAGCAGCTCCCCGGGACGAACCGGGGAGCTGTTTTTT. This chain links TRBV5-4 with TRBJ2-2; D tentatively reads TRBD1 or TRBD2 (5 bases each). Germline V gene lookup returns CDR1 SGHNT and CDR2 YYREEE (reference sequence). With 3 bases removed from V and 5 bases from J, the gap between germline ends came to 11 bases. This CDR3 has 14 residues. The full variable domain, completed using reference TRBV5-4 and TRBJ2-2, is ETGVTQSPTHLIKTRGQQVTLRCSSQSGHNTVSWYQQALGQGPQFIFQYYREEENGRGNFPPRFSGLQFPNYSSELNVNALELDDSALYLCASSSPGRTGELFFGEGSRLTVL.

The J gene is TRBJ2-3, the V gene TRBV18, with a tentative D call TRBD2 (5 bases). Trimming cost V 5 bases and J 0 bases, with 12 bases left between them. CDR3 length: 15 residues. The germline gives CDR1 KGHSH, CDR2 LQKENI. The DNA of the CDR3 is TGTGCCAGCTCAGTTAGCGCCTCTAGCACAGATACGCAGTATTTT. As protein: CASSVSASSTDTQYF.

This chain links TRBV2 with TRBJ2-7, with 12 bases identical to TRBD1. With V trimmed by 4 bases and J by 4 bases, 2 bases remained unmatched. Germline CDR1 and CDR2: SNHLY and FYNNEI. CDR3 length: 14 residues. The CDR3 loop reads CASSAGQGAYEQYF. The CDR3 DNA reads as TGTGCCAGCAGTGCGGGACAGGGGGCTTACGAGCAGTACTTC.

The chain couples TRBV12-3 or TRBV12-4 to TRBJ2-5; D ambiguous. V was pared by 3 bases and J by 4 bases, with 6 bases between. The CDR3 contains 12 residues. The CDR3 DNA is TGTGCCAGCAGTTTCAAAAGAGAGACCCAGTACTTC. This encodes CASSFKRETQYF.

The V and J genes are TRBV7-2 and TRBJ2-3; TRBD2 matches 9 bases. Trimming cost V 1 base and J 5 bases; bases outside gene matches: 4. Germline assignment: CDR1 SGHTA and CDR2 FQGNSA. CDR3 size: 15 residues. The CDR3 is CASSLGGAGGDTQYF. CDR3 in DNA: TGTGCCAGCAGCTTAGGTGGAGCGGGAGGAGATACGCAGTATTTT.

There are a few counts of this clone. V usage is TRBV2 and J usage is TRBJ2-1; D gene ambiguous. With 5 bases removed from V and 8 bases from J, the gap between germline ends came to 7 bases. Germline CDR1 is SNHLY and CDR2 is FYNNEI. The CDR3 has 11 amino acids. The CDR3 protein is CASSRIYEQFF. The CDR3 DNA follows: TGTGCCAGCAGTCGGATCTATGAGCAGTTCTTC.

The J gene is TRBJ1-1, the V gene TRBV7-3; no definite D call. CDR1 and CDR2 from the germline V gene are SGHTA and FQGTGA. Trimming took off 5 bases at V and 7 bases at J, with 14 bases between the two ends. CDR3 length: 13 amino acids. The CDR3 sequence is CASSEDGNFEAFF. The CDR3 region has the DNA TGTGCCAGCAGCGAAGACGGGAATTTTGAAGCTTTCTTT.

The gene calls are TRBV7-9 and TRBJ1-5; D is possibly TRBD1 (5 bases). The germline V gene encodes CDR1 SEHNR and CDR2 FQNEAQ (reference sequence). V lost 2 bases to trimming and J lost 2 bases, with 7 bases between them. This CDR3 comprises 14 residues. The CDR3, as DNA: TGTGCCAGCAGCTTAAGCAGGGGCAATCAGCCCCAGCATTTT. Translating it yields CASSLSRGNQPQHF. The full variable domain, rest sourced from reference TRBV7-9 and TRBJ1-5, is DTGVSQNPRHKITKRGQNVTFRCDPISEHNRLYWYRQTLGQGPEFLTYFQNEAQLEKSRLLSDRFSAERPKGSFSTLEIQRTEQGDSAMYLCASSLSRGNQPQHFGDGTRLSIL.